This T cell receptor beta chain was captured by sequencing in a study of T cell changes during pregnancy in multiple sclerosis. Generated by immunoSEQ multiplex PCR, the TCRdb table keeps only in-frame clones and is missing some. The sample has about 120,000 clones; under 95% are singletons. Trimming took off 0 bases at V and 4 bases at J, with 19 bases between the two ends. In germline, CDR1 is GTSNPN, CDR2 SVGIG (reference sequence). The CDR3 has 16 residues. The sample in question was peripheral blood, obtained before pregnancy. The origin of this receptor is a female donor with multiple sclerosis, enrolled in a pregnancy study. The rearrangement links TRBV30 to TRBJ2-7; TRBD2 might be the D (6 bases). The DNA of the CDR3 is TGTGCCTGGAGTGTACGGAGGATAGCGGAGAAGTACGAGCAGTACTTC. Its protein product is CAWSVRRIAEKYEQYF.